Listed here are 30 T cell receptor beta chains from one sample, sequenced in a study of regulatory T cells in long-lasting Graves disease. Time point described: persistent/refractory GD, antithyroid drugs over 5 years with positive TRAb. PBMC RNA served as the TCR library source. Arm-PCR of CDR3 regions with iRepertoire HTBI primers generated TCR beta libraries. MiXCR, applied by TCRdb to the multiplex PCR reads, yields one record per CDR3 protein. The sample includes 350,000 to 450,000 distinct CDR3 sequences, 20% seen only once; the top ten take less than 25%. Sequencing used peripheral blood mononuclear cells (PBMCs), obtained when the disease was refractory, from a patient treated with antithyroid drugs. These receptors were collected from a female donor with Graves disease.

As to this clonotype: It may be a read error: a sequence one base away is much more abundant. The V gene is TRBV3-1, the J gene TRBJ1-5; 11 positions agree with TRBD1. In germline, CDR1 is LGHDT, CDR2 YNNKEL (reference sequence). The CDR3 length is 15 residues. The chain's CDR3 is CARSQGQGGGQPQHF. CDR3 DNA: TGTGCCCGCAGCCAGGGACAGGGGGGGGGTCAGCCCCAGCATTTT.

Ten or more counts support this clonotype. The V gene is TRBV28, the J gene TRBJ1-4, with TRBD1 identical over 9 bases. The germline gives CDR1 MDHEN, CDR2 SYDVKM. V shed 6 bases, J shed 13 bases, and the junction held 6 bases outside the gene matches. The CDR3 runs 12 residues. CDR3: CASSADRGGLFF. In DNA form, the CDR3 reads TGTGCCAGCAGCGCCGACAGGGGGGGACTGTTTTTT.

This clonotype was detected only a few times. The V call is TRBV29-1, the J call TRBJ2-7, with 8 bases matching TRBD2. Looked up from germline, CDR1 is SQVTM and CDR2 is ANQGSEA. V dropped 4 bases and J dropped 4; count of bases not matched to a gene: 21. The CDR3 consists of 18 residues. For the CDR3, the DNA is TGCAGCGTTGCAGGGGTTAGCGGGACACCCGATCCCTTTTACGAGCAGTACTTC. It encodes CSVAGVSGTPDPFYEQYF.

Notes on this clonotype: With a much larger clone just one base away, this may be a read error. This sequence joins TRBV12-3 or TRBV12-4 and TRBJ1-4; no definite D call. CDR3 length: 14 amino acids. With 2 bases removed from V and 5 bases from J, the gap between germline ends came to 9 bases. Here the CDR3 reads CASSLNSCNEKLFF. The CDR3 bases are TGTGCCAGCAGTTTAAACAGCTGCAATGAAAAACTGTTTTTT.

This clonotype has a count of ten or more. The CDR3 nucleotides are TGCAGCGTTGAAGAGTTTGGGGACGAGCAGTACTTC. The encoded protein is CSVEEFGDEQYF. V gene TRBV29-1 combines with J gene TRBJ2-7; unclear D gene. This CDR3 has 12 residues. Deletions cut 0 bases from V and 5 bases from J, with 8 bases between. Germline loops: CDR1 SQVTM, CDR2 ANQGSEA.

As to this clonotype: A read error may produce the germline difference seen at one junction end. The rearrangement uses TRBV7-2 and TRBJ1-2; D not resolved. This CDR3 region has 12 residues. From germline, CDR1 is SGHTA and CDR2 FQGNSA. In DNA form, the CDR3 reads TGTGCCGGCAGCTCCCCCGGATATGGCTACACCTTC. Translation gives CAGSSPGYGYTF.

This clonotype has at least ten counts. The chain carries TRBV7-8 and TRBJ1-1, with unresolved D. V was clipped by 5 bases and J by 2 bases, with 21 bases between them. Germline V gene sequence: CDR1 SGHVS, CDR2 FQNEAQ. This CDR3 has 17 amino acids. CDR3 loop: CASSPGPTPLGNTEAFF. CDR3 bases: TGTGCCAGCAGCCCCGGACCGACACCTTTGGGCAACACTGAAGCTTTCTTT.

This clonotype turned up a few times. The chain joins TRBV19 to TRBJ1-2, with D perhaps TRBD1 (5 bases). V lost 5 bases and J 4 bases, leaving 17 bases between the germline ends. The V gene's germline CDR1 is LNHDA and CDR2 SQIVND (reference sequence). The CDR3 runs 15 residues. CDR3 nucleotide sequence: TGTGCCAGTAGTCTACAGGACACTGACAGCTATGGCTACACCTTC. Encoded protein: CASSLQDTDSYGYTF.

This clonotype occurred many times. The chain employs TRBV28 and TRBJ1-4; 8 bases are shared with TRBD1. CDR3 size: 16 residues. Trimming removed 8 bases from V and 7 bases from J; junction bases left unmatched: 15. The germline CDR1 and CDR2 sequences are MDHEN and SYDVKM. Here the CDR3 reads CASEPTLPGGSEKLFF. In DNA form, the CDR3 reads TGTGCCAGCGAACCAACCTTACCAGGGGGCAGTGAAAAACTGTTTTTT.

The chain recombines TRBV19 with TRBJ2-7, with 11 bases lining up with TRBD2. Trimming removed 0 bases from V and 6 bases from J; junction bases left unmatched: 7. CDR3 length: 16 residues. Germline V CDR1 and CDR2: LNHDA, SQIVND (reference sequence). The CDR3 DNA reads TGTGCCAGTAGTATAGATGCACTAGCGGGAGATCGCGAGCAGTACTTC. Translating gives CASSIDALAGDREQYF.

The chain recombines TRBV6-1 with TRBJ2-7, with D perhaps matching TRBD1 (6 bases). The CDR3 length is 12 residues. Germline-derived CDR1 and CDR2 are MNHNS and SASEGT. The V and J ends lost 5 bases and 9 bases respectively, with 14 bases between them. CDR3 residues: CASSPQGTAQYF. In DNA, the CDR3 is TGTGCCAGCAGTCCACAGGGTACCGCGCAGTACTTC.

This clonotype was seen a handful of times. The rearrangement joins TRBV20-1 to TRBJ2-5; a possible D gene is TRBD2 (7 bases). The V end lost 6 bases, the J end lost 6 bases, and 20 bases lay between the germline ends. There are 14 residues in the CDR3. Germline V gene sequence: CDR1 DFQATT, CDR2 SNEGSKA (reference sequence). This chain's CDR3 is CSASRDPGGQTQYF. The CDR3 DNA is TGCAGTGCCTCTCGGGACCCCGGGGGGCAGACCCAGTACTTC.

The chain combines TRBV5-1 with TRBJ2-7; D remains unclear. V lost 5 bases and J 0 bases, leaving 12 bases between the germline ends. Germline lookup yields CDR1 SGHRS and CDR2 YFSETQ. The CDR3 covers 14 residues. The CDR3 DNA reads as TGCGCCAGCAGAAGCGTAGGCAGCTCCTACGAGCAGTACTTC. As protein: CASRSVGSSYEQYF.

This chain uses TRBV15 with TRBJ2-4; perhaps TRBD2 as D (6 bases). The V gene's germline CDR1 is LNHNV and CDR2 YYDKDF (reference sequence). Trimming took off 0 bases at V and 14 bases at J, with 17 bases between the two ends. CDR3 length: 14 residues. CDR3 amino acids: CATSRDGVGGEEYF. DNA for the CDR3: TGTGCCACCAGCAGAGATGGGGTCGGCGGGGAGGAGTACTTC.

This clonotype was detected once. The CDR3 region is CAWTLLHWGLNTEAFF. The CDR3 DNA reads as TGTGCCTGGACCCTGCTCCATTGGGGGTTGAACACTGAAGCTTTCTTT. The gene calls are TRBV30 and TRBJ1-1; maybe TRBD1 (5 bases). Germline V gene lookup returns CDR1 GTSNPN and CDR2 SVGIG (reference sequence). The CDR3 covers 16 residues. V lost 4 bases and J lost 0, with 18 bases in between.

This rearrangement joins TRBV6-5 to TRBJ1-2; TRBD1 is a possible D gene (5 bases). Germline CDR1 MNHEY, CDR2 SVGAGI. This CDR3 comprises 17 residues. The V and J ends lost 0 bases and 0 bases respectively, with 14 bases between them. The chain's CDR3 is CASSYSIRPTANYGYTF. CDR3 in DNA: TGTGCCAGCAGTTACTCCATTCGCCCGACAGCTAACTATGGCTACACCTTC.

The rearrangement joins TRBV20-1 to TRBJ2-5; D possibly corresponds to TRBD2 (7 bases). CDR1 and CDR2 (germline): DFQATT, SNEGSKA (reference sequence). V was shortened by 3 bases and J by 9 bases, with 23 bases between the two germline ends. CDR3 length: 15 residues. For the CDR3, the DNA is TGCAGTGCTAGTCTCGTGGGGGGGCGCAGGCCCCCCCAGTACTTC. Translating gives CSASLVGGRRPPQYF.

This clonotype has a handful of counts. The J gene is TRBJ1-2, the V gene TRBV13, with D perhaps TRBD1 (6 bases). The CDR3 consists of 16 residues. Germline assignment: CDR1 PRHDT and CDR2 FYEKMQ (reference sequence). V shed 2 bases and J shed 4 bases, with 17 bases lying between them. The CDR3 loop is CASSLPGGQGRYGYTF. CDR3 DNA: TGTGCCAGCAGCTTACCCGGAGGGCAGGGGCGCTATGGCTACACCTTC.

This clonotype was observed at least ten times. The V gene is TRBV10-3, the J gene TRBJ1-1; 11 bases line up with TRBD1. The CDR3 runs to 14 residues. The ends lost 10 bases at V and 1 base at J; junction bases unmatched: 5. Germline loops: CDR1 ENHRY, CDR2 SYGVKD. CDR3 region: CATRTGGPNTEAFF. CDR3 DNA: TGTGCCACTCGGACAGGGGGCCCGAACACTGAAGCTTTCTTT.

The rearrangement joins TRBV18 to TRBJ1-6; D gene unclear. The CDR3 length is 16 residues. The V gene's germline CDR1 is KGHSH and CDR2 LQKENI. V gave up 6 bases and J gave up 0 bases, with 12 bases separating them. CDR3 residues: CASSNLGSSYNSPLHF. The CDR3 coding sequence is TGTGCCAGCTCGAATCTTGGGAGCTCCTATAATTCACCCCTCCACTTT.

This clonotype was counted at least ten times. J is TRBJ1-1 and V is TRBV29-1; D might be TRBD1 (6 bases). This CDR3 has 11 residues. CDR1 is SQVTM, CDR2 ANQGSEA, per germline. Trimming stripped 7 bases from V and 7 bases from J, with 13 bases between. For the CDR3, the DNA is TGCAGCGCAAGACAGGCAGTTGAAGCTTTCTTT. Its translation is CSARQAVEAFF.

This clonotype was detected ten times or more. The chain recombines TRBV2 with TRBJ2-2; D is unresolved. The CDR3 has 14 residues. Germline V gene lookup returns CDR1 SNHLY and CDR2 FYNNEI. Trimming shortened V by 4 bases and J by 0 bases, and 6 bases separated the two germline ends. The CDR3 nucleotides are TGTGCCAGCAGTGTTACACCGAACACCGGGGAGCTGTTTTTT. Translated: CASSVTPNTGELFF.

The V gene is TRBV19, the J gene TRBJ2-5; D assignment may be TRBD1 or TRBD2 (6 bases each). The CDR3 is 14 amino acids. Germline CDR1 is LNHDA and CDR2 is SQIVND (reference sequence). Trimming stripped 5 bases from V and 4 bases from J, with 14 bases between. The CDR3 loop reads CASSRQGGRETQYF. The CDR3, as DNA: TGTGCCAGTAGTCGACAAGGGGGGCGAGAGACCCAGTACTTC.

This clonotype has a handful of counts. The CDR3, as DNA: TGCAGCGTTGAAGGGGGCGGGAACACTGAAGCTTTCTTT. Its translation is CSVEGGGNTEAFF. V gene TRBV29-1 combines with J gene TRBJ1-1; the D gene is possibly TRBD1 (5 bases). CDR1 is SQVTM and CDR2 is ANQGSEA in the germline V gene. CDR3 length: 13 residues. The ends were cut back, 1 base at V and 1 base at J, with 7 bases in the middle.

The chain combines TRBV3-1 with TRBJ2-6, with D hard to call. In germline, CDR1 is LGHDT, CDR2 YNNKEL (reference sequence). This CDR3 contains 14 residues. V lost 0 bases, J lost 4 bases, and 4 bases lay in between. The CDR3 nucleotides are TGTGCCAGCAGCCAAGATCCCGGGGCCAACGTCCTGACTTTC. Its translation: CASSQDPGANVLTF.

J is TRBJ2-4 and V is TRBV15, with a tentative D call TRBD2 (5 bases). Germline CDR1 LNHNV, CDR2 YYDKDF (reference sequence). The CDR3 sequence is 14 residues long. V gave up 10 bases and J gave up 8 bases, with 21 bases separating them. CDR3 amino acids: CAIAPKGGRDIQYF. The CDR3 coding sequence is TGTGCCATCGCTCCTAAAGGTGGGCGGGACATTCAGTACTTC.

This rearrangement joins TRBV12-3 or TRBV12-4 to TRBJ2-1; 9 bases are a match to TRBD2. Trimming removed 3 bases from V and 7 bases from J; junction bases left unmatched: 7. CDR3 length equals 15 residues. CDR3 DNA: TGTGCCAGCAGTTTCACTAGCGGGCACGCAAATGAGCAGTTCTTC. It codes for CASSFTSGHANEQFF.

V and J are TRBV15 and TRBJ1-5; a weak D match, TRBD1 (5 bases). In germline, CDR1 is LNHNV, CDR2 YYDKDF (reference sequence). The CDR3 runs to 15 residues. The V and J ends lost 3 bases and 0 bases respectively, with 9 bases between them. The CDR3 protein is CATSSTGTSNQPQHF. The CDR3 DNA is TGTGCCACCAGCAGCACCGGGACTAGCAATCAGCCCCAGCATTTT.

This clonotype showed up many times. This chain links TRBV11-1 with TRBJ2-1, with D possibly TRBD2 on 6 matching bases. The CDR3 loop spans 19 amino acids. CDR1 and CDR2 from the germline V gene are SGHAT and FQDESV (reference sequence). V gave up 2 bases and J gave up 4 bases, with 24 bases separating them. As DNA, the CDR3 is TGTGCCAGCAGCTTACGCCCTCTAGGATTGCGGGAAGTTTACAATGAGCAGTTCTTC. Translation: CASSLRPLGLREVYNEQFF.

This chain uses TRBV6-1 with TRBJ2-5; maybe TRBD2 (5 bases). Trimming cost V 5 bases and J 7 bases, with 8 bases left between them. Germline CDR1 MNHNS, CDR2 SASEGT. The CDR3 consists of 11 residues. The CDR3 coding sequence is TGTGCCAGCAGTAACGGGATGACCCAGTACTTC. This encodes CASSNGMTQYF.